This T cell receptor (beta chain) was documented in a study of long-term antiretroviral therapy in people with HIV. Findings and caveats of the study: Transplant donor controls retained higher diversity, though diversity increased after ART.

HIV-positive participants all received treatment in the United States. The study used samples holding roughly 0.85-11 million cryopreserved PBMC before DNA extraction. From germline, CDR1 is MDHEN and CDR2 SYDVKM. The V and J ends lost 2 bases and 5 bases respectively, with 10 bases between them. The CDR3 length is 14 residues. Comments on this clone: Its antigen is currently unknown. Other DNA sequences from this sample encode an identical CDR3 as well.

Running of the v3.0 immunoSEQ assay took place at survey level. The sequencing target was about 35,000-55,000 T-cell genomes per sample. The data were produced by immunoSEQ multiplex PCR, yet TCRdb's version contains in-frame clones alone and is incomplete. The sample records about 14,000 clones, approximately 88% being singletons. Sequences were derived from unsorted PBMCs, sampled 6.2 years after starting antiretroviral therapy. The gene calls are TRBV28 and TRBJ1-5; D may be TRBD1 (6 bases). The source of this sequence is a man aged 40-49 years with HIV. The CDR3 DNA reads as TGTGCCAGCAGTTTAGCCCAGGGGCATCAGCCCCAGCATTTT. It yields the protein CASSLAQGHQPQHF.